Listed here are 19 T cell receptor beta chains from one sample, sequenced in a study of T cell responses to AZD1222 COVID-19 vaccine. Assay: immunoSEQ multiplex PCR; the TCRdb copy retains only in-frame clones and omits some. The sample carries 120,000 or so clones, approximately 90% recorded once. The sequencing here drew on peripheral blood, taken on day 0 of AZD1222 vaccination. The receptors were sampled from an adult in good health.

The rearrangement joins TRBV27 to TRBJ1-6, with 9 nucleotides matching TRBD1. J was trimmed by 6 bases and V by 9 bases; bases with no gene match: 12. CDR1 and CDR2 (germline): MNHEY, SMNVEV (reference sequence). This CDR3 contains 16 residues. The CDR3 bases are TGTGCCAGAGGCTTACCGGGACAGGGTACTAATTCACCCCTCCACTTT. It specifies CARGLPGQGTNSPLHF.

The genes are TRBV2 and TRBJ1-1, with 7 bases fitting TRBD1. The germline gives CDR1 SNHLY, CDR2 FYNNEI. V shed 5 bases and J 6 bases; nucleotides not matched to a gene: 9. The CDR3 has 14 residues. The CDR3 coding sequence is TGTGCCAGCAGTTTACAGGGGTCTATTTCTGAAGCTTTCTTT. Amino acids: CASSLQGSISEAFF.

CDR3 nucleotides: TGTGCCTGGAGTCCAACCGGGACAGTCTACGAGCAGTACTTC. Its translation is CAWSPTGTVYEQYF. The V and J genes are TRBV30 and TRBJ2-7; 7 bases agree with TRBD1. Per the germline V gene, CDR1 is GTSNPN and CDR2 is SVGIG (reference sequence). V lost 2 bases and J lost 3; bases outside the gene matches: 7. This CDR3 has 14 amino acids.

V usage is TRBV5-6 and J usage is TRBJ2-3; no definite D call. CDR1 and CDR2 from the germline V gene are SGHDT and YYEEEE. Trimming shortened V by 4 bases and J by 6 bases, and 15 bases separated the two germline ends. The CDR3 has 14 residues. This CDR3 reads CASSPDGLWDTQYF. In DNA form, the CDR3 reads TGTGCCAGCAGCCCAGACGGTCTTTGGGATACGCAGTATTTT.

The chain links TRBV28 to TRBJ2-7; no firm D call. This CDR3 is built from 12 residues. Germline CDR1 MDHEN, CDR2 SYDVKM. Between the trimmed V and J ends, which lost 6 bases and 1 base, there was a span of 7 bases. The CDR3 is CASSLLSYEQYF. As DNA, the CDR3 is TGTGCCAGCAGCCTGTTATCCTACGAGCAGTACTTC.

The chain combines TRBV30 with TRBJ1-2; 12 bases map to TRBD1. V lost 2 bases, J lost 8 bases, and 9 bases stayed unmatched. Germline CDR1 is GTSNPN and CDR2 is SVGIG (reference sequence). The CDR3 is made up of 15 amino acids. This chain's CDR3 is CAWSTGTGGRGGYTF. The CDR3 bases are TGTGCCTGGAGTACCGGGACAGGGGGCCGGGGAGGCTACACCTTC. Based on the CDR3 plus reference TRBV30 and TRBJ1-2, the full variable domain is SQTIHQWPATLVQPVGSPLSLECTVEGTSNPNLYWYRQAAGRGLQLLFYSVGIGQISSEVPQNLSASRPQDRQFILSSKKLLLSDSGFYLCAWSTGTGGRGGYTFGSGTRLTVV.

The chain links TRBV19 to TRBJ1-4; D call uncertain. Deletions cut 9 bases from V and 0 bases from J, with 11 bases between. In germline, CDR1 is LNHDA, CDR2 SQIVND (reference sequence). This CDR3 comprises 14 residues. CDR3 residues: CARQRAPTNEKLFF. CDR3 bases: TGTGCCAGACAGAGAGCTCCAACTAATGAAAAACTGTTTTTT.

The chain uses TRBV5-1 and TRBJ2-7, with 10 bases fitting TRBD1. Unmatched junction bases numbered 9, after V lost 3 bases and J lost 6 bases. This CDR3 has 15 residues. Germline V lookup: CDR1 SGHRS, CDR2 YFSETQ. The CDR3 sequence is CASSWAGTGAFEQYF. CDR3 in DNA: TGCGCCAGCAGCTGGGCCGGGACAGGGGCCTTCGAGCAGTACTTC.

This clone appeared a few times. The chain joins TRBV9 to TRBJ1-1, with D uncertain. The CDR3 covers 13 residues. Trimming pared 2 bases from V and 3 bases from J, leaving 8 bases between. The germline V gene encodes CDR1 SGDLS and CDR2 YYNGEE. The CDR3 nucleotides are TGTGCCAGCAGCGTCGCCTGGGACACTGAAGCTTTCTTT. Protein product: CASSVAWDTEAFF. The whole variable domain, remainder taken from reference TRBV9 and TRBJ1-1, is DSGVTQTPKHLITATGQRVTLRCSPRSGDLSVYWYQQSLDQGLQFLIQYYNGEERAKGNILERFSAQQFPDLHSELNLSSLELGDSALYFCASSVAWDTEAFFGQGTRLTVV.

The chain employs TRBV30 and TRBJ2-3, with 9 bases lining up with TRBD1. Trimming took 6 bases from V and 2 from J; bases not matched to a gene: 18. The CDR3 runs 18 residues. CDR1 and CDR2 (germline): GTSNPN, SVGIG (reference sequence). CDR3 amino acids: CACPGQGELGVPTDTQYF. The CDR3 DNA reads as TGTGCCTGTCCGGGACAGGGTGAATTGGGAGTTCCCACAGATACGCAGTATTTT.

By proportion, this clone is medium-sized (0.01 to 0.1%). The chain combines TRBV6-4 with TRBJ2-1; no clear D. The CDR3 is 13 amino acids. Between the trimmed V and J ends, which lost 2 bases and 0 bases, there was a span of 2 bases. Germline values: CDR1 MRHNA, CDR2 SNTAGT. The CDR3 sequence: CASSDSSYNEQFF. CDR3 DNA sequence: TGTGCCAGCAGTGACAGCTCCTACAATGAGCAGTTCTTC.

CDR3 DNA: TGCGCCAGCAGCTTGGCGGCAGGGTCGGGAGAGACCCAGTACTTC. This sequence encodes CASSLAAGSGETQYF. The chain recombines TRBV5-1 with TRBJ2-5; weak D call: TRBD1 (5 bases). Trimming removed 0 bases at V and 4 bases at J, with 13 bases between. The V gene's germline CDR1 is SGHRS and CDR2 YFSETQ. The CDR3 contains 15 residues.

The table lists this clone with a count of one. The chain links TRBV29-1 to TRBJ1-2, with TRBD1 identical over 9 bases. This CDR3 region has 14 residues. J was trimmed by 0 bases and V by 5 bases; bases with no gene match: 4. From germline, CDR1 is SQVTM and CDR2 ANQGSEA. In nucleotides, the CDR3 is TGCAGCGTTAGGGGACAGGGCACTAACTATGGCTACACCTTC. Protein sequence: CSVRGQGTNYGYTF.

This chain connects TRBV2 to TRBJ1-5; D call uncertain. Trimming left V 2 bases short and J 0 bases short, with 8 bases between. The germline V gene has CDR1 SNHLY and CDR2 FYNNEI. The CDR3 runs 15 residues. The CDR3: CASSESRNSNQPQHF. In DNA, the CDR3 is TGTGCCAGCAGTGAAAGCCGGAATAGCAATCAGCCCCAGCATTTT.

The chain joins TRBV19 to TRBJ1-5; maybe TRBD1 (6 bases). The CDR3 totals 15 residues. Germline CDR1 and CDR2: LNHDA and SQIVND (reference sequence). Deletions cut 5 bases from V and 1 base from J, with 12 bases between. CDR3 amino acids: CASSEEGGSNQPQHF. The CDR3 DNA reads TGTGCCAGTAGTGAGGAAGGGGGGAGCAATCAGCCCCAGCATTTT.

The rearrangement links TRBV10-2 to TRBJ2-1, with 9 bases matching TRBD1. V lost 6 bases, J lost 9 bases, and 3 bases stayed unmatched. The CDR3 is 12 residues long. The germline gives CDR1 WSHSY, CDR2 SAAADI. CDR3 DNA: TGCGCCAGCAGGGGACAGGGAGGTGAGCAGTTCTTC. As protein: CASRGQGGEQFF.

The J gene is TRBJ2-5, the V gene TRBV2; 8 bases are a match to TRBD2. J was trimmed by 1 base and V by 7 bases; bases with no gene match: 8. The length of the CDR3 is 15 residues. The germline V gene encodes CDR1 SNHLY and CDR2 FYNNEI. CDR3 residues: CASIGIAGPQETQYF. The CDR3 coding sequence is TGTGCCAGCATTGGGATAGCGGGGCCCCAAGAGACCCAGTACTTC. Drawing the rest from reference TRBV2 and TRBJ2-5, the complete variable domain is EPEVTQTPSHQVTQMGQEVILRCVPISNHLYFYWYRQILGQKVEFLVSFYNNEISEKSEIFDDQFSVERPDGSNFTLKIRSTKLEDSAMYFCASIGIAGPQETQYFGPGTRLLVL.

The CDR3 loop is CASSLLQGGGYTF. The CDR3 coding sequence is TGTGCCAGCAGCTTATTACAGGGGGGAGGCTACACCTTC. The chain carries TRBV11-2 and TRBJ1-2; 8 nucleotides align to TRBD1. Per the germline V gene, CDR1 is SGHAT and CDR2 is FQNNGV. The length of the CDR3 is 13 residues. The ends lost 2 bases at V and 8 bases at J; junction bases unmatched: 4.

The chain has TRBV6-6 and TRBJ1-2, with D hard to call. This CDR3 is 15 amino acids long. V was clipped by 2 bases and J by 0 bases, with 10 bases between them. Germline values: CDR1 MNHNY, CDR2 SVGAGI (reference sequence). The DNA of the CDR3 is TGTGCCAGCAGTTACGTTGGGGTTGCTAACTATGGCTACACCTTC. Protein product: CASSYVGVANYGYTF.